These 22 T cell receptor beta chains were sequenced from one sample in a study of OX40 agonist ivuxolimab in advanced cancers. Generated by immunoSEQ multiplex PCR, the TCRdb table keeps only in-frame clones and is missing some. This sample carries 70,000 or so clones, 70% to 90% of them seen once, and the ten largest clones take under 3%. The material was CD4+ or CD8+ T cells sorted from blood, obtained in a trial of the OX40 agonist ivuxolimab. Receptors were obtained from an adult with an advanced solid tumor such as melanoma, head and neck, liver or kidney cancer.

In this sample, this clone turned up a few times. The gene calls are TRBV27 and TRBJ1-6; D gene uncertain. The V gene's germline CDR1 is MNHEY and CDR2 SMNVEV (reference sequence). This CDR3 has 15 amino acids. The V end lost 5 bases, the J end lost 3 bases, and 11 bases lay between the germline ends. CDR3 in amino acids: CASSRTVVYNSPLHF. CDR3 nucleotide sequence: TGTGCCAGCAGTAGGACTGTAGTCTATAATTCACCCCTCCACTTT.

The chain carries TRBV27 and TRBJ2-5; TRBD2 matches 14 bases. The junction had 10 bases not matched to a gene; V was cut back by 5 bases and J by 5 bases. In germline, CDR1 is MNHEY, CDR2 SMNVEV (reference sequence). The length of the CDR3 is 17 residues. CDR3 sequence (DNA): TGTGCCAGCAGTCGAACCGGGACTAGCGGGAGTGGGGAGACCCAGTACTTC. The encoded protein is CASSRTGTSGSGETQYF.

J is TRBJ2-3 and V is TRBV25-1; a possible D gene is TRBD2 (5 bases). The CDR3 runs 14 residues. Trimming stripped 5 bases from V and 4 bases from J, with 13 bases between. Germline V gives CDR1 MGHDK, CDR2 SYGVNS. In DNA, the CDR3 is TGTGCCAGCAGTCCTTCAGAGGGAGCAGATACGCAGTATTTT. Translation: CASSPSEGADTQYF.

This clone was counted between two and nine times. The V and J genes are TRBV5-4 and TRBJ1-1; possible D gene TRBD1, 6 bases. The CDR3 is made up of 12 amino acids. V was trimmed by 4 bases and J by 5 bases, leaving 9 bases between them. The germline V gene encodes CDR1 SGHNT and CDR2 YYREEE (reference sequence). CDR3: CASSGRGTEAFF. The CDR3 DNA reads as TGTGCCAGCAGCGGCAGGGGAACTGAAGCTTTCTTT.

CDR3 coding DNA: TGTGCCAGCGGGAGTTGGGGGATAACCGGGGAGCTGTTTTTT. Its protein product is CASGSWGITGELFF. The chain links TRBV27 to TRBJ2-2; D possibly uses TRBD1 or TRBD2 (5 bases each). V shed 8 bases and J shed 5 bases, with 15 bases lying between them. This CDR3 has 14 amino acids. The germline V gene encodes CDR1 MNHEY and CDR2 SMNVEV (reference sequence).

This rearrangement joins TRBV5-1 to TRBJ2-3; D unresolved. V shed 1 base and J shed 3 bases, with 0 bases lying between them. This CDR3 has 11 residues. Germline V gene lookup returns CDR1 SGHRS and CDR2 YFSETQ. CDR3 nucleotide sequence: TGCGCCAGCAGCTTGACAGATACGCAGTATTTT. Its protein is CASSLTDTQYF.

The rearrangement joins TRBV7-9 to TRBJ1-3; D not certain. Germline V gives CDR1 SEHNR, CDR2 FQNEAQ (reference sequence). This CDR3 has 12 residues. V gave up 5 bases and J gave up 8 bases, with 10 bases separating them. DNA of the CDR3: TGTGCCAGCAGCCCCTCGTCCGACACCATATATTTT. This encodes CASSPSSDTIYF.

The genes are TRBV2 and TRBJ1-5; 8 nucleotides line up with TRBD1. J lost 14 bases, V lost 6 bases, and 9 bases had no gene match. This CDR3 region has 12 residues. Germline V gene lookup returns CDR1 SNHLY and CDR2 FYNNEI. The DNA of the CDR3 is TGTGCCAGCAGGTCTGACAGGGGTTCAAAGCATTTT. Encoded protein: CASRSDRGSKHF.

The V gene is TRBV4-3, the J gene TRBJ2-7, with D tentatively TRBD1 or TRBD2 (6 bases each). This CDR3 comprises 15 residues. V was clipped by 0 bases and J by 2 bases, with 11 bases between them. Germline V gene sequence: CDR1 LGHNA, CDR2 YSLEER. The CDR3 DNA sequence: TGCGCCAGCAGCCAAGATGGAGGGGGGACCTACGAGCAGTACTTC. As protein: CASSQDGGGTYEQYF.

The chain couples TRBV7-2 to TRBJ1-2, with TRBD1 as a possible D gene (6 bases). This CDR3 comprises 15 residues. Germline V gene data show CDR1 as SGHTA and CDR2 as FQGNSA. V was trimmed by 5 bases and J by 4 bases, leaving 17 bases between them. The CDR3 reads CASSDQVDSSYGYTF. The CDR3 DNA follows: TGTGCCAGCAGCGACCAAGTGGACAGTAGCTATGGCTACACCTTC.

The V and J genes are TRBV6-6 and TRBJ2-3; the D gene is possibly TRBD2 (6 bases). The germline V gene encodes CDR1 MNHNY and CDR2 SVGAGI (reference sequence). Trimming pared 2 bases from V and 5 bases from J, leaving 11 bases between. The CDR3 is 14 residues long. CDR3 sequence reads: CASSYGGSGDTQYF. CDR3 sequence (DNA): TGTGCCAGCAGTTACGGGGGGTCCGGAGATACGCAGTATTTT.

The CDR3 DNA reads as TGTGCCAGCAGCGTATCTGAGGGGACGGGTCAGCCCCAGCATTTT. This sequence encodes CASSVSEGTGQPQHF. V and J are TRBV9 and TRBJ1-5; the D gene is possibly TRBD1 (5 bases). The CDR3 sequence is 15 residues long. The V gene lost 1 base and the J gene lost 6 bases, with 14 bases spanning the gap. Germline V gives CDR1 SGDLS, CDR2 YYNGEE.

This clone has just one count. The DNA for the CDR3 is TGTGCCAGCAGCCTACAGGTCTCTGGGGCCAACGTCCTGACTTTC. The encoded protein is CASSLQVSGANVLTF. This chain links TRBV7-3 with TRBJ2-6; possible D gene TRBD1, 5 bases. The V end lost 5 bases, the J end lost 0 bases, and 8 bases lay between the germline ends. The CDR3 extends over 15 amino acids. The germline V gene has CDR1 SGHTA and CDR2 FQGTGA. Filled out from reference TRBV7-3 and TRBJ2-6, the complete variable domain reads GAGVSQTPSNKVTEKGKYVELRCDPISGHTALYWYRQSLGQGPEFLIYFQGTGAADDSGLPNDRFFAVRPEGSVSTLKIQRTERGDSAVYLCASSLQVSGANVLTFGAGSRLTVL.

The chain combines TRBV7-9 with TRBJ1-2; D gene unclear. From germline, CDR1 is SEHNR and CDR2 FQNEAQ (reference sequence). Trimming stripped 5 bases from V and 8 bases from J, with 12 bases between. CDR3 length: 12 amino acids. The DNA for the CDR3 is TGTGCCAGCAGCCTAGAAAGCGGGGGCTACACCTTC. Translated, it gives CASSLESGGYTF. Drawing the rest from reference TRBV7-9 and TRBJ1-2, the complete variable domain is DTGVSQNPRHKITKRGQNVTFRCDPISEHNRLYWYRQTLGQGPEFLTYFQNEAQLEKSRLLSDRFSAERPKGSFSTLEIQRTEQGDSAMYLCASSLESGGYTFGSGTRLTVV.

This sequence joins TRBV5-4 and TRBJ1-3, with D possibly being TRBD1 (6 bases). The CDR3 loop spans 14 amino acids. Trimming removed 7 bases at V and 4 bases at J, with 15 bases between. Per germline, CDR1 SGHNT and CDR2 YYREEE (reference sequence). Here the CDR3 reads CASQLGGPGNTIYF. The CDR3 coding sequence is TGTGCCAGCCAGCTCGGGGGGCCGGGAAACACCATATATTTT.

This sequence joins TRBV20-1 and TRBJ1-1; D is unresolved. Looked up from germline, CDR1 is DFQATT and CDR2 is SNEGSKA (reference sequence). V was shortened by 3 bases and J by 5 bases, with 4 bases between the two germline ends. This CDR3 contains 10 residues. The CDR3 region is CSARGTEAFF. The CDR3 bases are TGCAGTGCTAGGGGTACTGAAGCTTTCTTT.

The V gene is TRBV19, the J gene TRBJ1-4; D not resolved. This CDR3 is 16 amino acids long. CDR1 is LNHDA, CDR2 SQIVND, per germline (reference sequence). Trimming shortened V by 4 bases and J by 1 base, and 13 bases separated the two germline ends. The CDR3 region is CASSNWHPRTNEKLFF. CDR3 nucleotides: TGTGCCAGTAGTAACTGGCACCCTAGAACTAATGAAAAACTGTTTTTT.

The chain combines TRBV7-8 with TRBJ2-7, with D possibly matching TRBD1 (7 bases). This CDR3 has 14 residues. Germline CDR1 is SGHVS and CDR2 is FQNEAQ. V shed 3 bases and J shed 3 bases, with 12 bases lying between them. The CDR3 sequence is CASSLTRQGYEQYF. The DNA for the CDR3 is TGTGCCAGCAGCTTGACTAGACAGGGCTACGAGCAGTACTTC. The entire variable domain, with the rest obtained from reference TRBV7-8 and TRBJ2-7, is as follows: GAGVSQSPRYKVAKRGQDVALRCDPISGHVSLFWYQQALGQGPEFLTYFQNEAQLDKSGLPSDRFFAERPEGSVSTLKIQRTQQEDSAVYLCASSLTRQGYEQYFGPGTRLTVT.

This clone was seen only a few times. The rearrangement joins TRBV2 to TRBJ2-3; TRBD2 aligns across 9 bases. This CDR3 contains 15 residues. V trimming: 4 bases; J trimming: 0 bases; junction bases outside the gene matches: 2. The germline V gene has CDR1 SNHLY and CDR2 FYNNEI. The CDR3 reads CASSATSGSTDTQYF. DNA of the CDR3: TGTGCCAGCAGTGCGACTAGCGGAAGCACAGATACGCAGTATTTT.

V and J are TRBV20-1 and TRBJ2-1; D remains unclear. The CDR3 loop spans 10 amino acids. V was trimmed by 6 bases and J by 4 bases, leaving 4 bases between them. Germline V lookup: CDR1 DFQATT, CDR2 SNEGSKA (reference sequence). This chain's CDR3 is CSASYNEQFF. In DNA form, the CDR3 reads TGCAGTGCCTCGTACAATGAGCAGTTCTTC.

The chain recombines TRBV10-1 with TRBJ2-1; possible D gene TRBD2, 5 bases. With 0 bases removed from V and 10 bases from J, the gap between germline ends came to 10 bases. Per germline, CDR1 WNHNN and CDR2 SYGVQD (reference sequence). The CDR3 loop spans 13 amino acids. The CDR3 bases are TGCGCCAGCAGTGAGTCGTCAGGCGGGGAGCAGTTCTTC. Protein product: CASSESSGGEQFF.

The chain recombines TRBV11-2 with TRBJ1-2; 7 bases map to TRBD1. This CDR3 has 14 residues. Germline CDR1 and CDR2: SGHAT and FQNNGV. Trimming took 4 bases from V and 2 from J; bases not matched to a gene: 4. In DNA form, the CDR3 reads TGTGCCAGCAGCTCGGGACAGTTAAACTATGGCTACACCTTC. The encoded protein is CASSSGQLNYGYTF. The variable domain in full, completed from reference TRBV11-2 and TRBJ1-2, reads EAGVAQSPRYKIIEKRQSVAFWCNPISGHATLYWYQQILGQGPKLLIQFQNNGVVDDSQLPKDRFSAERLKGVDSTLKIQPAKLEDSAVYLCASSSGQLNYGYTFGSGTRLTVV.